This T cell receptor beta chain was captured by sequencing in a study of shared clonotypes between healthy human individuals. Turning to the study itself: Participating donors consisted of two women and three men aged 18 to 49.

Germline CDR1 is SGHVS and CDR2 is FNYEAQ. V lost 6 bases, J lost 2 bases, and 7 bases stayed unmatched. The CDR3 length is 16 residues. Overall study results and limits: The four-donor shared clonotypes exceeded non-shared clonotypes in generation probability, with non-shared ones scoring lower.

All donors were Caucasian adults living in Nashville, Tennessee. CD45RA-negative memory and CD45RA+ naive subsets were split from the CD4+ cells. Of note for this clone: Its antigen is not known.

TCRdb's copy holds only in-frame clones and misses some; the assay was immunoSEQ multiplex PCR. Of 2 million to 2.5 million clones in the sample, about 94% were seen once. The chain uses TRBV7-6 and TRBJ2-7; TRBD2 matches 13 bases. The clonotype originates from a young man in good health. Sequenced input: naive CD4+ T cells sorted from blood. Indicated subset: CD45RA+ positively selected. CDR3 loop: CASSLGLAGETYEQYF. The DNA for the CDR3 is TGTGCCAGCAGTCTCGGACTAGCGGGAGAAACCTACGAGCAGTACTTC.